This passage covers 20 T cell receptor beta chains from one sample sequenced in a study of blood T cell repertoires in COVID-19. Only in-frame clones appear in the TCRdb table, and some are missing; sequencing was by immunoSEQ multiplex PCR. The sample yields about 520,000 clones, approximately 83% seen once. Source material: peripheral blood. Receptor source: a human donor in a cohort sampled during active COVID-19.

The rearrangement links TRBV7-2 to TRBJ2-1; 10 bases are a match to TRBD2. Germline CDR1 SGHTA, CDR2 FQGNSA. The CDR3 length is 17 residues. With V trimmed by 2 bases and J by 4 bases, 8 bases remained unmatched. CDR3 sequence (DNA): TGTGCCAGCAGCTTACCTAGCGGGAGCTCTATATACAATGAGCAGTTCTTC. Its translation: CASSLPSGSSIYNEQFF.

A note on this clone: At the DNA level, this CDR3 is encoded by other sequences in the same sample as well. The chain recombines TRBV6-5 with TRBJ1-5, with 8 positions matching TRBD1. The CDR3 length is 14 residues. The germline CDR1 and CDR2 sequences are MNHEY and SVGAGI. V shed 5 bases and J 1 base; nucleotides not matched to a gene: 1. The chain's CDR3 is CASSRQGSNQPQHF. CDR3 DNA sequence: TGTGCCAGCAGTCGACAGGGGAGCAATCAGCCCCAGCATTTT.

This clone was picked up one time. The V call is TRBV5-1, the J call TRBJ2-2, with 9 bases fitting TRBD1. Germline loops: CDR1 SGHRS, CDR2 YFSETQ. V dropped 4 bases and J dropped 4; count of bases not matched to a gene: 5. There are 15 residues in the CDR3. The CDR3 region has the DNA TGCGCCAGCAGCGTAGGGACAGGGATCACCGGGGAGCTGTTTTTT. Protein: CASSVGTGITGELFF.

The gene calls are TRBV3-1 (or the pseudogene TRBV3-2) and TRBJ1-3, with D tentatively TRBD1 (5 bases). CDR3 length equals 15 residues. Germline CDR1 is LGHDT and CDR2 is YNNKEL (reference sequence). The ends were cut back, 4 bases at V and 3 bases at J, with 13 bases in the middle. The CDR3 nucleotides are TGTGCCAGCAGCCTATGGGGGGAAGGTGGAAACACCATATATTTT. Protein sequence: CASSLWGEGGNTIYF.

The chain carries TRBV30 and TRBJ2-2, with a tentative D call TRBD1 (6 bases). Germline lookup yields CDR1 GTSNPN and CDR2 SVGIG (reference sequence). V dropped 3 bases and J dropped 4 bases, with 15 bases sitting between them. The CDR3 consists of 15 residues. The CDR3 nucleotides read TGTGCCTGGAGCGGGAACAGGGTCGGCACCGGGGAGCTGTTTTTT. It translates to CAWSGNRVGTGELFF. The whole variable domain, remainder taken from reference TRBV30 and TRBJ2-2, is SQTIHQWPATLVQPVGSPLSLECTVEGTSNPNLYWYRQAAGRGLQLLFYSVGIGQISSEVPQNLSASRPQDRQFILSSKKLLLSDSGFYLCAWSGNRVGTGELFFGEGSRLTVL.

The CDR3 region has the DNA TGTGCCAGCAGCTTCGCCGGGACAGGGGTTCTCTCTGGAAACACCATATATTTT. It specifies CASSFAGTGVLSGNTIYF. The J gene is TRBJ1-3, the V gene TRBV5-5, with 10 bases fitting TRBD1. This CDR3 is 18 amino acids long. With 2 bases clipped from V and 0 bases from J, the junction kept 8 bases outside the gene matches. CDR1 SGHKS and CDR2 YYEKEE come from the germline V gene (reference sequence). Looking up the rest from reference TRBV5-5 and TRBJ1-3 gives the full variable domain: DAGVTQSPTHLIKTRGQQVTLRCSPISGHKSVSWYQQVLGQGPQFIFQYYEKEERGRGNFPDRFSARQFPNYSSELNVNALLLGDSALYLCASSFAGTGVLSGNTIYFGEGSWLTVV.

The J gene is TRBJ2-7, the V gene TRBV5-1; 7 nucleotides line up with TRBD2. Unmatched junction bases numbered 6, after V lost 2 bases and J lost 7 bases. The CDR3 sequence is 13 residues long. Germline CDR1 reads SGHRS; CDR2 reads YFSETQ. The CDR3 loop is CASSFAGVREQYF. The CDR3 region has the DNA TGCGCCAGCAGCTTCGCGGGAGTTAGGGAGCAGTACTTC.

This clone has ten or more counts. V usage is TRBV20-1 and J usage is TRBJ2-3, with D perhaps TRBD2 (5 bases). CDR3 size: 15 residues. The germline CDR1 and CDR2 sequences are DFQATT and SNEGSKA (reference sequence). The germline V and J ends were trimmed by 3 bases and 4 bases, with 17 bases remaining between them. CDR3 in amino acids: CSASRSRGYADTQYF. CDR3 in DNA: TGCAGTGCTAGTCGATCCCGGGGATACGCAGATACGCAGTATTTT.

The genes are TRBV5-1 and TRBJ2-7, with D possibly matching TRBD1 (5 bases). Trimming removed 1 base from V and 3 bases from J, with 8 bases in between. This CDR3 has 13 residues. Germline loops: CDR1 SGHRS, CDR2 YFSETQ. The CDR3 DNA is TGCGCCAGCAGCTTGCAACAGGACTACGAGCAGTACTTC. It encodes CASSLQQDYEQYF.

This clone was seen once. This sample also contains other DNA sequences that code for the same CDR3. The CDR3 loop reads CASSLQMNTEAFF. CDR3 sequence (DNA): TGTGCCAGCAGTTTGCAGATGAACACTGAAGCTTTCTTT. The chain combines TRBV27 with TRBJ1-1; no definite D call. Trimming shortened V by 3 bases and J by 0 bases, and 5 bases separated the two germline ends. Germline V gives CDR1 MNHEY, CDR2 SMNVEV (reference sequence). The CDR3 contains 13 residues.

The sample holds a few counts of this clone. The chain couples TRBV6-4 to TRBJ2-1, with D unclear. The germline gives CDR1 MRHNA, CDR2 SNTAGT. The CDR3 has 11 residues. Trimming took off 1 base at V and 10 bases at J, with 5 bases between the two ends. The CDR3 protein is CASSDYTEQFF. CDR3 DNA: TGTGCCAGCAGTGACTACACCGAGCAGTTCTTC.

By proportion, this clone is medium-sized. CDR3 sequence reads: CASSERSNQPQHF. The CDR3, as DNA: TGTGCCAGCAGTGAGAGGAGCAATCAGCCCCAGCATTTT. The rearrangement links TRBV2 to TRBJ1-5; D is uncertain. The CDR3 is 13 residues long. Germline V lookup: CDR1 SNHLY, CDR2 FYNNEI. Trimming left V 3 bases short and J 1 base short, with 4 bases between.

This chain connects TRBV4-3 to TRBJ1-1; possibly TRBD1 for D (5 bases). Trimming removed 4 bases at V and 7 bases at J, with 22 bases between. This CDR3 region has 16 residues. The germline V gene has CDR1 LGHNA and CDR2 YSLEER. For the CDR3, the DNA is TGCGCCAGCAGCCGAGTGCGGGGGGGTGGAAAGGTTGAAGCTTTCTTT. Translated, it gives CASSRVRGGGKVEAFF.

The J gene is TRBJ1-2, the V gene TRBV7-3, with a possible D match to TRBD1 (6 bases). This CDR3 region has 15 residues. V lost 5 bases, J lost 6 bases, and 19 bases lay in between. Germline V CDR1 and CDR2: SGHTA, FQGTGA. The CDR3 reads CASSPRGGGRNGYTF. Written as DNA, the CDR3 is TGTGCCAGCAGCCCGCGGGGAGGGGGTAGGAATGGCTACACCTTC. Looking up the rest from reference TRBV7-3 and TRBJ1-2 gives the full variable domain: GAGVSQTPSNKVTEKGKYVELRCDPISGHTALYWYRQSLGQGPEFLIYFQGTGAADDSGLPNDRFFAVRPEGSVSTLKIQRTERGDSAVYLCASSPRGGGRNGYTFGSGTRLTVV.

The chain is built from TRBV29-1 and TRBJ2-7; D is possibly TRBD2 (5 bases). V lost 6 bases and J lost 6, with 18 bases in between. From germline, CDR1 is SQVTM and CDR2 ANQGSEA. The CDR3 consists of 13 residues. The chain's CDR3 is CSVATRAGSEQYF. Written as DNA, the CDR3 is TGCAGCGTAGCAACGCGTGCTGGGAGCGAGCAGTACTTC.

This chain joins TRBV27 and TRBJ2-3; D is possibly TRBD1 (6 bases). Looked up from germline, CDR1 is MNHEY and CDR2 is SMNVEV (reference sequence). The V end was cut by 5 bases, the J end by 0 bases, with 12 bases between. The CDR3 spans 15 residues. The CDR3 nucleotides read TGTGCCAGCAGTCCACACAGGGAGAGCACAGATACGCAGTATTTT. It is translated as CASSPHRESTDTQYF.

The CDR3 DNA is TGCGCCAGCAGCCGGGAGCGCAGTGCCATCTACGAGCAGTACTTC. It specifies CASSRERSAIYEQYF. The chain uses TRBV4-3 and TRBJ2-7; TRBD2 might be the D (5 bases). Germline V gene sequence: CDR1 LGHNA, CDR2 YSLEER. CDR3 size: 15 residues. Trimming shortened V by 4 bases and J by 3 bases, and 16 bases separated the two germline ends.

The chain uses TRBV5-6 and TRBJ2-5; D is unresolved. V lost 0 bases, J lost 5 bases, and 8 bases lay in between. This CDR3 is 13 amino acids long. CDR1 is SGHDT and CDR2 is YYEEEE in the germline V gene. CDR3 amino acids: CASSLAPRETQYF. The DNA for the CDR3 is TGTGCCAGCAGCTTGGCCCCCCGGGAGACCCAGTACTTC.

This chain connects TRBV10-3 to TRBJ2-1; 9 nucleotides align to TRBD2. Unmatched junction bases numbered 6, after V lost 3 bases and J lost 9 bases. CDR1 is ENHRY and CDR2 is SYGVKD in the germline V gene. CDR3 length: 14 amino acids. The CDR3 DNA reads TGTGCCATCAGTGATCTAGCGGGACTGGGTGAGCAGTTCTTC. Encoded protein: CAISDLAGLGEQFF.

The V gene is TRBV7-2, the J gene TRBJ1-6; 10 bases map to TRBD1. The V gene's germline CDR1 is SGHTA and CDR2 FQGNSA. CDR3 length equals 16 residues. Germline trimming cut 7 bases from V and 0 bases from J; bases unmatched to any gene: 3. The CDR3 DNA is TGTGCCAGCACCGGGACAGGGGACTCCTATAATTCACCCCTCCACTTT. It codes for CASTGTGDSYNSPLHF.